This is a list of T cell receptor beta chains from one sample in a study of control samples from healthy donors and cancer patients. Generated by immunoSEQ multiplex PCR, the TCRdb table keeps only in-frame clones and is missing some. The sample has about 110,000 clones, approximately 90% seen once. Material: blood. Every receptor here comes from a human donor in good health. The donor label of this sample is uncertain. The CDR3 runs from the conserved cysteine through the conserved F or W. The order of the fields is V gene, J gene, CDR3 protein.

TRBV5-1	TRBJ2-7	CASSLGGGPGGDEQYF
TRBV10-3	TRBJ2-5	CAISEGLAGARQETQYF
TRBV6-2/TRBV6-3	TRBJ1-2	CASSGAEGNPNYGYTF
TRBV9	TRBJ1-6	CASSVAGQLNSPLHF
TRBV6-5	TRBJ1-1	CASSYSSGSTEAFF
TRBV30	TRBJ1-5	CAWSVKADQPQHF
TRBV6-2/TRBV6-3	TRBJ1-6	CASSLWTGLGYNSPLHF
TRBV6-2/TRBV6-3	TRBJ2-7	CASSYGGETYEQYF
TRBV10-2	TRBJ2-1	CASSETSGVYEQFF
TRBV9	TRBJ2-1	CASSSAGTRGYNEQFF
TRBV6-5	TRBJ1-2	CASSYSVGNYGYTF
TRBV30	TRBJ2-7	CAWSRDGGKQYF
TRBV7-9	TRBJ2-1	CASSPYHEQFF
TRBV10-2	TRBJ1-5	CASSADRSNQPQHF
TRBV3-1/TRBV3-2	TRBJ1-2	CASSHMDRLYGYTF
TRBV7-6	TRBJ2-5	CASSEVGTGRETQYF
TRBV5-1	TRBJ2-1	CASSEARSSYNEQFF
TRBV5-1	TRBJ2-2	CASSLSGTGNTGELFF
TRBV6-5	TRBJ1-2	CASSSDPGQGYYGYTF
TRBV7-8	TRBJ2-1	CASSRYSDRGSYNEQFF
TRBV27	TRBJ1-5	CASRQGTGDQPQHF
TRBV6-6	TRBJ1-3	CASSYTGRGTIYF
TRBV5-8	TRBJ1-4	CASSLGAANEKLFF
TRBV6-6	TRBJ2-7	CASSYEGLAYEQYF
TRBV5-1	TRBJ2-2	CASSLYNIVGTGARGELFF